This is a list of T cell receptor beta chains from one sample in a study of response to subunit inactivated influenza vaccine. TCRdb re-analysed the RT-PCR reads in MiXCR, keeping a single row per CDR3 protein. The sample comprises under 950,000 distinct CDR3 sequences, around 21% of which are singletons, and 10% to 13% rests with the top ten. The sequenced sample was PBMCs from blood, obtained 4 to 6 days after vaccination. The receptor source for this set is a man in his fifties or sixties who received an inactivated influenza vaccine. CDR3s include the opening cysteine and the closing phenylalanine or tryptophan. The D gene is left open where the match is weak. Where a row states a size, it is once, few, many or the class of an expanded clone; other rows omit it.

>TRBV12-3/TRBV12-4|.|TRBJ1-3|.
CASSSGTGTGNTIYF
TGTGCCAGCAGTTCGGGGACGGGGACTGGAAACACCATATATTTT
>TRBV20-1|TRBD1|TRBJ1-2|.
CSAISTGGFGGYTF
TGCAGCGCAATTTCGACAGGGGGATTTGGGGGCTACACCTTC
>TRBV5-1|TRBD1|TRBJ2-2|many
CASSLTTGAATGELFF
TGCGCCAGCAGCTTGACCACAGGGGCCGCCACCGGGGAGCTGTTTTTT
>TRBV29-1|TRBD1|TRBJ2-5|many
CSVGKNRGSETQYF
TGCAGCGTTGGAAAGAACAGGGGGTCAGAGACCCAGTACTTC
>TRBV7-2|TRBD1|TRBJ2-5|few
CASSLDRGQTQYF
TGTGCCAGCAGCCTGGACAGGGGACAGACCCAGTACTTC
>TRBV15|TRBD1|TRBJ2-2|.
CATGQRKDTGELFF
TGTGCCACGGGACAGAGAAAGGACACCGGGGAGCTGTTTTTT
>TRBV28|.|TRBJ2-1|many
CASSSPSLQLAEYNEQFF
TGTGCCAGCAGTTCCCCCTCTCTACAGTTAGCAGAATACAATGAGCAGTTCTTC
>TRBV4-3|TRBD1|TRBJ2-7|few
CASSQDTGGDYSYEQYF
TGCGCCAGCAGCCAAGATACAGGGGGCGATTACTCCTACGAGCAGTACTTC
>TRBV7-2|.|TRBJ2-7|.
CARTSAGSGYEQYF
TGTGCCAGAACCTCTGCGGGGTCTGGATACGAGCAGTACTTC
>TRBV15|.|TRBJ2-3|.
CATSSPGGTDTQYF
TGTGCCACCAGCAGCCCGGGGGGCACAGATACGCAGTATTTT
>TRBV2|.|TRBJ1-1|once
CASSEGRQNTEAFF
TGTGCCAGCAGCGAAGGGAGGCAAAACACTGAAGCTTTCTTT
>TRBV11-2|TRBD1|TRBJ2-5|.
CASSQGAGETQYF
TGTGCCAGCAGTCAGGGGGCGGGGGAGACCCAGTACTTC
>TRBV29-1|TRBD1|TRBJ2-7|many
CSVPGTDYEQYF
TGCAGCGTGCCCGGGACAGACTACGAGCAGTACTTC
>TRBV5-1|TRBD2|TRBJ2-5|.
CASSSGTSTLPEETQYF
TGCGCCAGCAGCTCCGGGACTAGCACCCTTCCCGAAGAGACCCAGTACTTC
>TRBV4-2|.|TRBJ2-7|.
CASRRPSRCFQPDYEQYF
TGTGCCAGTAGGCGGCCCTCCCGCTGTTTCCAACCCGACTACGAGCAGTACTTC
>TRBV7-2|.|TRBJ2-7|few
CASSSLTGKYEQYF
TGTGCCAGCAGCTCCCTCACAGGGAAATACGAGCAGTACTTC
>TRBV7-6|TRBD1|TRBJ2-3|.
CASSPGQGATSGTQYF
TGTGCCAGCAGCCCGGGACAGGGGGCGACCAGCGGTACGCAGTATTTT
>TRBV7-2|TRBD1|TRBJ1-1|.
CASILQGSTEAFF
TGTGCCAGCATTTTACAGGGGAGTACTGAAGCTTTCTTT
>TRBV7-9|.|TRBJ2-2|.
CASPGGRRNTGELFF
TGTGCCAGCCCAGGGGGGCGGCGAAACACCGGGGAGCTGTTTTTT
>TRBV10-3|.|TRBJ1-2|many
CAISEGGHGYGYTF
TGTGCCATCAGTGAGGGGGGACATGGCTATGGCTACACCTTC
>TRBV6-2/TRBV6-3|.|TRBJ2-3|.
CASSNLIQTDTQYF
TGTGCCAGCAGTAACCTGATCCAAACCGATACGCAGTATTTT
>TRBV7-2|.|TRBJ1-4|.
CASSFQTGNEKLFF
TGTGCCAGCAGCTTTCAGACAGGAAATGAAAAACTGTTTTTT
>TRBV6-1|TRBD1|TRBJ1-1|few
CASSDRVEAEAFF
TGTGCCAGCAGCGACAGGGTGGAGGCTGAAGCTTTCTTT
>TRBV20-1|TRBD1|TRBJ1-6|.
CSAQTGTPLHF
TGCAGTGCCCAGACAGGGACCCCCCTCCACTTT
>TRBV6-2/TRBV6-3|TRBD2|TRBJ2-5|.
CASNLAGAETQYF
TGTGCCAGCAACCTAGCGGGAGCAGAGACCCAGTACTTC
>TRBV7-9|.|TRBJ2-2|many
CASSHPTGQNTGELFF
TGTGCCAGCAGTCATCCGACAGGACAGAACACCGGGGAGCTGTTTTTT
>TRBV20-1|.|TRBJ2-1|.
CSARARGARYNEQFF
TGCAGTGCTAGAGCCCGCGGGGCTAGGTACAATGAGCAGTTCTTC
>TRBV7-9|TRBD2|TRBJ2-3|.
CASSLATSADTQYF
TGTGCCAGCAGCTTAGCGACTAGCGCGGATACGCAGTATTTT
>TRBV7-9|TRBD1|TRBJ2-1|.
CASRPGGSEQFF
TGTGCCAGCAGGCCAGGGGGTAGTGAGCAGTTCTTC
>TRBV10-3|TRBD1|TRBJ2-1|.
CAITAQGPYNEQFF
TGTGCCATCACAGCACAGGGGCCCTACAATGAGCAGTTCTTC
>TRBV12-3/TRBV12-4|.|TRBJ2-1|.
CASSQEGGVSSYNEQFF
TGTGCCAGCAGCCAGGAAGGAGGGGTGAGCTCCTACAATGAGCAGTTCTTC
>TRBV28|.|TRBJ2-4|.
CAAQRQSTIQYF
TGTGCGGCACAGCGACAGTCAACTATTCAGTACTTC
>TRBV20-1|.|TRBJ2-3|.
CSASGRNQYF
TGCAGTGCTAGCGGCCGGAACCAGTATTTT
>TRBV28|TRBD2|TRBJ2-1|few
CASRKAGGPNNEQFF
TGTGCCAGCAGGAAAGCGGGAGGGCCGAACAATGAGCAGTTCTTC
>TRBV20-1|.|TRBJ2-3|.
CSANRGWGTDTQYF
TGCAGTGCTAACCGGGGATGGGGGACAGATACGCAGTATTTT
>TRBV11-2|TRBD2|TRBJ2-5|once
CASSWTGLASYPQETQYF
TGTGCCAGCAGCTGGACGGGACTAGCGTCCTATCCCCAAGAGACCCAGTACTTC
>TRBV7-6|TRBD2|TRBJ2-5|few
CASSSLKRGLEETQYF
TGTGCCAGCAGCTCCCTGAAGAGGGGACTAGAGGAGACCCAGTACTTC
>TRBV24-1|.|TRBJ2-1|.
CATSDPNLLNEQFF
TGTGCCACCAGTGACCCTAATCTCCTCAATGAGCAGTTCTTC
>TRBV29-1|.|TRBJ2-3|few
CSVESAGYTDTQYF
TGCAGCGTTGAATCGGCAGGGTACACAGATACGCAGTATTTT
>TRBV6-5|.|TRBJ2-7|few
CASRGAREQYF
TGTGCCAGCAGAGGGGCCCGGGAGCAGTACTTC
>TRBV7-2|.|TRBJ2-7|many
CASSSGNYEQYF
TGTGCCAGCAGTTCCGGGAACTACGAGCAGTACTTC
>TRBV11-2|TRBD2|TRBJ2-1|.
CASSSGLAGVYSREQFF
TGTGCCAGCAGCTCGGGACTAGCGGGGGTCTACTCAAGGGAGCAGTTCTTC
>TRBV30|.|TRBJ2-1|.
CAWTLTRSSGEQFF
TGTGCCTGGACCCTAACCAGGAGTTCGGGTGAGCAGTTCTTC
>TRBV20-1|.|TRBJ1-4|few
CSASLLDITAANEKLFF
TGCAGTGCTAGTCTTCTGGACATCACCGCGGCTAATGAAAAACTGTTTTTT
>TRBV20-1|.|TRBJ2-2|.
CSASTISNSGELFF
TGCAGTGCTAGTACTATATCGAACTCCGGGGAGCTGTTTTTT
>TRBV4-2|.|TRBJ1-1|few
CASSQDRGRGRVNTEAFF
TGTGCCAGCAGCCAAGATAGGGGCAGGGGACGTGTGAACACTGAAGCTTTCTTT
>TRBV7-9|.|TRBJ2-3|.
CASSSPRDRIGTDTQYF
TGTGCCAGCAGCTCCCCACGAGACAGGATCGGCACAGATACGCAGTATTTT
>TRBV5-1|.|TRBJ2-7|.
CASSSQRQAREQYF
TGCGCCAGCAGCTCACAAAGACAGGCTCGAGAGCAGTACTTC
>TRBV12-3/TRBV12-4|TRBD1|TRBJ2-4|few
CASRRTGTYIQYF
TGTGCCAGCAGGCGGACAGGGACTTACATTCAGTACTTC
>TRBV7-9|.|TRBJ1-1|.
CASSLMSNEAFF
TGTGCCAGCAGCTTAATGTCAAATGAAGCTTTCTTT
>TRBV20-1|.|TRBJ2-1|.
CSAPQTGMDEQFF
TGCAGTGCGCCACAGACCGGGATGGATGAGCAGTTCTTC
>TRBV12-3/TRBV12-4|.|TRBJ1-1|many
CASTFGGGAFF
TGTGCCAGCACCTTTGGGGGAGGTGCTTTCTTT
>TRBV12-3/TRBV12-4|.|TRBJ1-6|.
CASSLAGGRASPLHF
TGTGCCAGCAGTTTAGCAGGGGGTCGGGCTTCACCCCTCCACTTT
>TRBV29-1|.|TRBJ2-1|many
CSVARGPNEQFF
TGCAGCGTTGCCCGGGGTCCCAATGAGCAGTTCTTC
>TRBV7-8|.|TRBJ1-2|.
CASSLAASGVYGYTF
TGTGCCAGCAGCTTAGCAGCGTCAGGGGTATATGGCTACACCTTC
>TRBV29-1|.|TRBJ1-5|.
CSVGGRGNQPQHF
TGCAGCGTTGGGGGACGAGGAAATCAGCCCCAGCATTTT
>TRBV5-1|.|TRBJ1-1|.
CASSLAGHENTEAFF
TGCGCCAGCAGCTTGGCCGGTCACGAGAACACTGAAGCTTTCTTT